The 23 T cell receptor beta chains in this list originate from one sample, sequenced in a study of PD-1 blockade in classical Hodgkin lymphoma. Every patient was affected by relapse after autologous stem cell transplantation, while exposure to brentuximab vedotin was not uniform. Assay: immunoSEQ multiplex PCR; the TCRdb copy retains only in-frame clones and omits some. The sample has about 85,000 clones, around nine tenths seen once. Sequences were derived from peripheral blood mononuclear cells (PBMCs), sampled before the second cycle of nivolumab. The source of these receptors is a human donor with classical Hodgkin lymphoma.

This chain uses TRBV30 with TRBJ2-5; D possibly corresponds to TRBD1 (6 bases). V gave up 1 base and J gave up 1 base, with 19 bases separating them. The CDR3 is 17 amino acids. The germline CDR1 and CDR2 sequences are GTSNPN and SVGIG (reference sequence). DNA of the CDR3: TGTGCCTGGAGTGCCAATGTGGGGGCTTGGGGCCAAGAGACCCAGTACTTC. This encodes CAWSANVGAWGQETQYF.

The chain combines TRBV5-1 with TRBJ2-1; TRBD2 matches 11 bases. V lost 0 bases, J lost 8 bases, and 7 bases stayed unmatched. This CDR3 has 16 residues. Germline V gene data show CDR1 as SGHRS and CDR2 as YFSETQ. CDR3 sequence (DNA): TGCGCCAGCAGCTTGGTTAGCGGGAGGGTTGGGCATGAGCAGTTCTTC. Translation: CASSLVSGRVGHEQFF. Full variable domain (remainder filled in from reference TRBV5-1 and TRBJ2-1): KAGVTQTPRYLIKTRGQQVTLSCSPISGHRSVSWYQQTPGQGLQFLFEYFSETQRNKGNFPGRFSGRQFSNSRSEMNVSTLELGDSALYLCASSLVSGRVGHEQFFGPGTRLTVL.

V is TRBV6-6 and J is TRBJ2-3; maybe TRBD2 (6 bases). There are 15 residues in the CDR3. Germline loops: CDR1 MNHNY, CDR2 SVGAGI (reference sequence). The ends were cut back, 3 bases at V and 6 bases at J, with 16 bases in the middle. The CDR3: CASSYGTGLRDTQYF. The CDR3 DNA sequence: TGTGCCAGCAGTTATGGGACCGGACTACGGGATACGCAGTATTTT.

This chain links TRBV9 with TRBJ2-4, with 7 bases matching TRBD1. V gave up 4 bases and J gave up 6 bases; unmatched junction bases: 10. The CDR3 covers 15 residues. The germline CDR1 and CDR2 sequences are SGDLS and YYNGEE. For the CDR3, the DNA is TGTGCCAGCAGCATCACCGGGACAGAGGTAAACATTCAGTACTTC. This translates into CASSITGTEVNIQYF.

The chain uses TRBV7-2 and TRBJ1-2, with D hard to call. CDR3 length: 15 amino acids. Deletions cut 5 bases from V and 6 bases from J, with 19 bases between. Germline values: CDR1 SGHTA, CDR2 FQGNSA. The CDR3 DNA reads TGTGCCAGCAGCCCGACACCGCAAGGTCGCCATGGCTACACCTTC. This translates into CASSPTPQGRHGYTF.

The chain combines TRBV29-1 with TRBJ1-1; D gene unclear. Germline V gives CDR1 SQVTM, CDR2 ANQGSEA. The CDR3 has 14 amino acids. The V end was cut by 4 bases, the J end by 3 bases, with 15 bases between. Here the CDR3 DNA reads TGCAGCGTTGGGAGGAGCCCCGGGGACACTGAAGCTTTCTTT. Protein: CSVGRSPGDTEAFF.

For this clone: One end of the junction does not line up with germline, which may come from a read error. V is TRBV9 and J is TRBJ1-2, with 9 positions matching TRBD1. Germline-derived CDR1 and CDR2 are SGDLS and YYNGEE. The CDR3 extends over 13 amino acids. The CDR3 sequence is CASREEPGQGPSF. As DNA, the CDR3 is TGTGCCAGCAGGGAGGAACCGGGACAGGGCCCCTCCTTC.

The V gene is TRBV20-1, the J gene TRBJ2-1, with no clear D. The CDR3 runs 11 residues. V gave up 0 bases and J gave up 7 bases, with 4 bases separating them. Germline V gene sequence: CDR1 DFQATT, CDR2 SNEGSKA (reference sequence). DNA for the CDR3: TGCAGTGCTAGAGATAGAAATGAGCAGTTCTTC. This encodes CSARDRNEQFF.

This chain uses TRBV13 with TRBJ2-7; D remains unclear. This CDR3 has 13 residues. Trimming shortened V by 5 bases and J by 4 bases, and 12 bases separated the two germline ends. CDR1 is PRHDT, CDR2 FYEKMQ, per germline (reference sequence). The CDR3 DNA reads TGTGCCAGCAGCCGAACACCGGAATACGAGCAGTACTTC. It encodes CASSRTPEYEQYF.

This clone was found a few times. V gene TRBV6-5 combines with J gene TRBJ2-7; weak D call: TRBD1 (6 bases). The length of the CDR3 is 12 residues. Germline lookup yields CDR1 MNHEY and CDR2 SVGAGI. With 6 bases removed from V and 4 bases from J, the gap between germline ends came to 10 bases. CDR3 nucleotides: TGTGCCAGCAGCCCAGGGGTGTACGAGCAGTACTTC. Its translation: CASSPGVYEQYF.

Here the CDR3 reads CASSLGDPTGDTQYF. Here the CDR3 DNA reads TGTGCCAGCAGTTTAGGCGACCCGACTGGGGATACGCAGTATTTT. The rearrangement uses TRBV27 and TRBJ2-3; no clear D. Trimming took off 2 bases at V and 6 bases at J, with 15 bases between the two ends. Germline V CDR1 and CDR2: MNHEY, SMNVEV (reference sequence). This CDR3 contains 15 residues.

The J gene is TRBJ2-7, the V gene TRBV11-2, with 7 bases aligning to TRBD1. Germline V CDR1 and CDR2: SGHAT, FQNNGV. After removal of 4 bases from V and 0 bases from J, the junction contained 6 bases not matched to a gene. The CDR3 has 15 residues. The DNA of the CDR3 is TGTGCCAGCAGCTCCCCCCGACAGGGCTCCTACGAGCAGTACTTC. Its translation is CASSSPRQGSYEQYF. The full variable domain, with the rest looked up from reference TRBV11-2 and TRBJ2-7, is EAGVAQSPRYKIIEKRQSVAFWCNPISGHATLYWYQQILGQGPKLLIQFQNNGVVDDSQLPKDRFSAERLKGVDSTLKIQPAKLEDSAVYLCASSSPRQGSYEQYFGPGTRLTVT.

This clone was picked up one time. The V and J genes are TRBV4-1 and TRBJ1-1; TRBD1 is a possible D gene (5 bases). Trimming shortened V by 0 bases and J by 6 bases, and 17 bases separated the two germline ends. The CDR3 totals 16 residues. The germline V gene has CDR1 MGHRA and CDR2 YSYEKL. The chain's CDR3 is CASSQDGRGWGAEAFF. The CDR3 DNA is TGCGCCAGCAGCCAAGACGGGAGGGGCTGGGGGGCTGAAGCTTTCTTT.

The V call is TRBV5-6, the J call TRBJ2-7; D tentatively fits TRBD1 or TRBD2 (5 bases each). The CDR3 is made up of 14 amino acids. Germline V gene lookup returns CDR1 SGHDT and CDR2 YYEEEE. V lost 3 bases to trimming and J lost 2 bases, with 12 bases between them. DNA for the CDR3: TGTGCCAGCAGCTGGGGACGGGGAGCCTACGAGCAGTACTTC. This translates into CASSWGRGAYEQYF. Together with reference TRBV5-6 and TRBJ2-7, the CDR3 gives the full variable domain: DAGVTQSPTHLIKTRGQQVTLRCSPKSGHDTVSWYQQALGQGPQFIFQYYEEEERQRGNFPDRFSGHQFPNYSSELNVNALLLGDSALYLCASSWGRGAYEQYFGPGTRLTVT.

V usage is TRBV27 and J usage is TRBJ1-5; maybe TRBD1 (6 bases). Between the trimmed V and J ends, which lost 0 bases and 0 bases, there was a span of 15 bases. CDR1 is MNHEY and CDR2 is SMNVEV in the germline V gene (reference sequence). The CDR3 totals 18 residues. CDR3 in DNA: TGTGCCAGCAGTTTATCGGCTGGGGGGGCATATAGCAATCAGCCCCAGCATTTT. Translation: CASSLSAGGAYSNQPQHF.

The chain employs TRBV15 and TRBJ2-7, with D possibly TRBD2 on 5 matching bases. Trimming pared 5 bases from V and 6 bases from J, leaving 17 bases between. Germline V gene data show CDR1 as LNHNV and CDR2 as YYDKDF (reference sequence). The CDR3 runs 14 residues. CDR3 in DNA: TGTGCCACCAGCGAGGGTCCCGGGGAGATCGAGCAGTACTTC. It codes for CATSEGPGEIEQYF.

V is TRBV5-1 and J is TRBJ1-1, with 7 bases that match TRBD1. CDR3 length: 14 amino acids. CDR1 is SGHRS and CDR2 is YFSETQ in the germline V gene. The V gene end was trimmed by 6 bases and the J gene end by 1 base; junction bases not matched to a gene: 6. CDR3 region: CASTRTGGNTEAFF. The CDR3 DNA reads TGCGCCAGCACCCGGACAGGTGGGAACACTGAAGCTTTCTTT.

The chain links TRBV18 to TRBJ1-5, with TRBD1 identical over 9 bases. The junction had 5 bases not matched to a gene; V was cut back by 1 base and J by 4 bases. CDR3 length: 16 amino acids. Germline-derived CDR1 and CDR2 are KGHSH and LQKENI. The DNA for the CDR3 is TGTGCCAGCTCACCACTAACAGGGGGCGAAAATCAGCCCCAGCATTTT. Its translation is CASSPLTGGENQPQHF.

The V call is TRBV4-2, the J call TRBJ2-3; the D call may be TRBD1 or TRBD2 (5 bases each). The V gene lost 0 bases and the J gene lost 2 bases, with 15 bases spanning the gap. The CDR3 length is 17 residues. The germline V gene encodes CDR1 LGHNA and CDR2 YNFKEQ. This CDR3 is CASSQDSSRGVTDTQYF. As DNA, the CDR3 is TGTGCCAGCAGCCAAGATTCCTCGAGGGGAGTCACAGATACGCAGTATTTT.

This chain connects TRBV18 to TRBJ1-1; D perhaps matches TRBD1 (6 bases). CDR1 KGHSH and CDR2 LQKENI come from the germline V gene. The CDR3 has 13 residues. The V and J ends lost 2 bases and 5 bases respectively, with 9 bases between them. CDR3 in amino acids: CASSPNRETEAFF. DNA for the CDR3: TGTGCCAGCTCACCAAACAGGGAAACTGAAGCTTTCTTT. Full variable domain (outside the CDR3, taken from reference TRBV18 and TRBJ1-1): NAGVMQNPRHLVRRRGQEARLRCSPMKGHSHVYWYRQLPEEGLKFMVYLQKENIIDESGMPKERFSAEFPKEGPSILRIQQVVRGDSAAYFCASSPNRETEAFFGQGTRLTVV.

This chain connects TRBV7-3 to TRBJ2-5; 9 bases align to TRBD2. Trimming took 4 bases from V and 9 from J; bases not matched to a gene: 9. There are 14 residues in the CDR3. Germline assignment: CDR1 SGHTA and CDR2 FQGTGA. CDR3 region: CASSSGLAVGSQYF. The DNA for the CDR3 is TGTGCCAGCAGCTCGGGACTAGCTGTTGGGTCCCAGTACTTC.

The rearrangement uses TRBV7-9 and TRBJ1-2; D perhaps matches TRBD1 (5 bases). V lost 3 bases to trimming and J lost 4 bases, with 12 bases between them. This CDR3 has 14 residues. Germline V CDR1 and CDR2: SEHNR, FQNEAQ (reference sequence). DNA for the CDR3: TGTGCCAGCAGCTTCGGAGACAGCATCTATGGCTACACCTTC. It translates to CASSFGDSIYGYTF.

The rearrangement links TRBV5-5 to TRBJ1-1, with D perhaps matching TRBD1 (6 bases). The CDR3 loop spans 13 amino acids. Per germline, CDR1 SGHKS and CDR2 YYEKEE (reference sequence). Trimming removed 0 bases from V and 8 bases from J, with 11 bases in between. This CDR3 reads CASSLGLDREAFF. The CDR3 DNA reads TGTGCCAGCAGCTTGGGGCTCGACAGGGAAGCTTTCTTT.